The text below deals with one T cell receptor (beta chain). The data originate from a study of cytomegalovirus exposure and HLA in healthy donors. The CDR3 extends over 13 amino acids. Germline-derived CDR1 and CDR2 are SGHTA and FQGNSA. The germline V and J ends were trimmed by 5 bases and 12 bases, with 18 bases remaining between them. The primer mix had 60 Vbeta and 13 Jbeta primers. Data came from immunoSEQ multiplex PCR; TCRdb stores just in-frame clones and leaves some out. The sample carries around 140,000 clones, roughly four fifths recorded once. The specimen was PBMCs. This sequence originates from a man aged 18 to 30 in good health and CMV-seropositive. The chain joins TRBV7-2 to TRBJ2-3; D perhaps matches TRBD2 (6 bases). The CDR3 sequence: CASSLIGGGGQYF. For the CDR3, the DNA is TGTGCCAGCAGCCTCATAGGTGGGGGAGGACAGTATTTT.